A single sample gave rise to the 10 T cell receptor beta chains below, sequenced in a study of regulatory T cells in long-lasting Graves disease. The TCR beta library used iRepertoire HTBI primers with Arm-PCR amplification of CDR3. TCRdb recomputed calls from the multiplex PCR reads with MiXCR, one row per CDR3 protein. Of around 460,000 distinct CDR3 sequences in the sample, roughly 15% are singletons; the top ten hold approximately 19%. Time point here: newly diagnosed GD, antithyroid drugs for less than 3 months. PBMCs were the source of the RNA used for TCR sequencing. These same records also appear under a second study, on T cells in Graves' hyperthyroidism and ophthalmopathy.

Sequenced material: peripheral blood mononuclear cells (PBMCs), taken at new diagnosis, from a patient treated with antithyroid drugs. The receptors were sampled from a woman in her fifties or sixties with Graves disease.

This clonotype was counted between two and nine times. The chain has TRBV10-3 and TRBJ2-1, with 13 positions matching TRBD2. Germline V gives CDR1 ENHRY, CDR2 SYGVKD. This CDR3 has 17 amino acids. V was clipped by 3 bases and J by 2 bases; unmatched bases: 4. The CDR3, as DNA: TGTGCCATCAGTGAACTAGCGGGAGGGTTGGCCTACAATGAGCAGTTCTTC. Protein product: CAISELAGGLAYNEQFF.

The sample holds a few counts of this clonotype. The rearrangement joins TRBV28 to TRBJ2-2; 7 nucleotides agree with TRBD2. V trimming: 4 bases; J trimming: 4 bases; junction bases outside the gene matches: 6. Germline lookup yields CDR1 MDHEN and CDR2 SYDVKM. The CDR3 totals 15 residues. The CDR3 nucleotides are TGTGCCAGCAGTTCCCCGGGGGGAAGCACCGGGGAGCTGTTTTTT. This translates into CASSSPGGSTGELFF.

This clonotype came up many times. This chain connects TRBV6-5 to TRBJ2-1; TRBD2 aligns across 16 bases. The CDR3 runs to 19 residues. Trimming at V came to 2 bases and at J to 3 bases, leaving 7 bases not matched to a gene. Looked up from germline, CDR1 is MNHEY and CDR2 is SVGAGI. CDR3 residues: CASSYVGLAGGPHYNEQFF. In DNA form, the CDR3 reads TGTGCCAGCAGTTACGTGGGACTAGCGGGAGGGCCCCACTACAATGAGCAGTTCTTC.

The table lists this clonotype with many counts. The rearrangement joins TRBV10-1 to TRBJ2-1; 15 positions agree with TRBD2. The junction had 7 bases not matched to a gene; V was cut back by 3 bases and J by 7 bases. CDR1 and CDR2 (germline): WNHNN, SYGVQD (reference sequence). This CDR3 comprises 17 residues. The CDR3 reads CASSDPGLAGGFNEQFF. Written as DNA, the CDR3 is TGCGCCAGCAGTGACCCCGGACTAGCGGGAGGGTTTAATGAGCAGTTCTTC.

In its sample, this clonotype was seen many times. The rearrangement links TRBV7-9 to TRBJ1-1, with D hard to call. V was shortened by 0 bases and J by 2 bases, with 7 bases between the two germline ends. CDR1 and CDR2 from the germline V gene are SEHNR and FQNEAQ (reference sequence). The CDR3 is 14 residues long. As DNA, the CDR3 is TGTGCCAGCAGCTTAGCATTGGAAAACACTGAAGCTTTCTTT. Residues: CASSLALENTEAFF.

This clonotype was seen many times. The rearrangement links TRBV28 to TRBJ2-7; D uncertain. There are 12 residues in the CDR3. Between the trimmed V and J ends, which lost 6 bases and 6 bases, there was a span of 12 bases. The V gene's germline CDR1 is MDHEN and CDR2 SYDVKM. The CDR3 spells CASSLRVGEQYF. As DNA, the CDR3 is TGTGCCAGCAGCTTAAGGGTAGGCGAGCAGTACTTC. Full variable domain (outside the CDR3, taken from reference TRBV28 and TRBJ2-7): DVKVTQSSRYLVKRTGEKVFLECVQDMDHENMFWYRQDPGLGLRLIYFSYDVKMKEKGDIPEGYSVSREKKERFSLILESASTNQTSMYLCASSLRVGEQYFGPGTRLTVT.

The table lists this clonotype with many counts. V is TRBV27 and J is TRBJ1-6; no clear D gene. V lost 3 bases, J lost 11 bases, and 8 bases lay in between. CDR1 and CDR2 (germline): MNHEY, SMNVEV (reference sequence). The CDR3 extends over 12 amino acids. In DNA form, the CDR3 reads TGTGCCAGCAGTTTTAAGCCTCCACCCCTCCACTTT. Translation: CASSFKPPPLHF.

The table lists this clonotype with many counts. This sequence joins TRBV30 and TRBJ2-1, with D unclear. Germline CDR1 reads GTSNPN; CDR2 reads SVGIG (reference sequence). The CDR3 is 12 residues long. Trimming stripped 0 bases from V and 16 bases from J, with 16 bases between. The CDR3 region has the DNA TGTGCCTGGAGTGTACTGGGATTCGCGTATTTCTTC. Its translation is CAWSVLGFAYFF.

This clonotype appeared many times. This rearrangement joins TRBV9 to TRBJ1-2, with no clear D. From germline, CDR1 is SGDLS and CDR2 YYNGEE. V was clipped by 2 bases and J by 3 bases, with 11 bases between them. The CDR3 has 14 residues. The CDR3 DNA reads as TGTGCCAGCAGCGTCACGAACAGTTACTATGGCTACACCTTC. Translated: CASSVTNSYYGYTF.

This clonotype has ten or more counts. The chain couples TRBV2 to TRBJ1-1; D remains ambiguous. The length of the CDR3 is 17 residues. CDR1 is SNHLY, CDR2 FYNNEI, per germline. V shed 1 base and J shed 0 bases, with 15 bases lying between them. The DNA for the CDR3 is TGTGCCAGCAGTGAAGGAGGAGCCTACCCCTTGAACACTGAAGCTTTCTTT. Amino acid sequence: CASSEGGAYPLNTEAFF.